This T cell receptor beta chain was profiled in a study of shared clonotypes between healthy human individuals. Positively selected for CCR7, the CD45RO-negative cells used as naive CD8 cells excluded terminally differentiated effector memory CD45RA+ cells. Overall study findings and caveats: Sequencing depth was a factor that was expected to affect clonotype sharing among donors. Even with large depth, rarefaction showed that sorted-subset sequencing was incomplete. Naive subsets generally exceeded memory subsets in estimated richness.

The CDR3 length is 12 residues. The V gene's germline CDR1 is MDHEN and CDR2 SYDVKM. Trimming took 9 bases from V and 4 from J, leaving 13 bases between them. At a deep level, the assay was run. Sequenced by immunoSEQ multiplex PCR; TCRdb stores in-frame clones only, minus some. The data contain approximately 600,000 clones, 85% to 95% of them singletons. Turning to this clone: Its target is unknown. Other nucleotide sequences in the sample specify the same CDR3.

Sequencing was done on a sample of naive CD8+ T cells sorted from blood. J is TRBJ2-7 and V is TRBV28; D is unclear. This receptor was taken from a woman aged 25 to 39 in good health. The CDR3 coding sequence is TGTGCCAGTCGAGGAGTTCGGTACGAGCAGTACTTC. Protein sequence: CASRGVRYEQYF.